This T cell receptor beta chain is drawn from a study of a mutant IDH1 vaccine in newly diagnosed glioma. Indicated time point: week 23, last vaccination. Vaccination used 300 ug of mutant IDH1 20-mer peptide per dose, with topical imiquimod. This clone is a singleton in its sample. What it recognizes is unknown. V shed 11 bases and J shed 0 bases, with 9 bases lying between them. The length of the CDR3 is 12 residues. Germline-derived CDR1 and CDR2 are MNHNS and SASEGT. Clones were read by immunoSEQ multiplex PCR, and TCRdb kept only the in-frame ones, dropping some. Here the sample spans tens of thousands of clones, 75% to 85% being singletons.

This TCR was recovered from a man aged 35-49 years with glioma. The rearrangement uses TRBV6-1 and TRBJ2-3; the D gene is possibly TRBD2 (6 bases). Material: PBMCs, obtained from a glioma patient whose treatment included an IDH1 peptide vaccine. The CDR3 DNA follows: TGTGCCGGGGGGTTTAGCACAGATACGCAGTATTTT. It yields the protein CAGGFSTDTQYF.